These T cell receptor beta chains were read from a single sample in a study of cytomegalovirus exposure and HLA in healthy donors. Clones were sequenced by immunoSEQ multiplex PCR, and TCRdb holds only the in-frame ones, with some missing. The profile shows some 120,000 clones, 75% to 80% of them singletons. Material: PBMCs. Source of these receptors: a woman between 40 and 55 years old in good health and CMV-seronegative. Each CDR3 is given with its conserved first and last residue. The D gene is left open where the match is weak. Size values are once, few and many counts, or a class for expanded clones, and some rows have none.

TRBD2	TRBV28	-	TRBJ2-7	CASRLAGATYEQYF	TGTGCCAGCAGACTAGCGGGAGCTACCTACGAGCAGTACTTC
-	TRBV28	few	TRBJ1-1	CASSTSAGLLGGAFF	TGTGCCAGCAGTACATCCGCCGGACTGTTGGGGGGAGCTTTCTTT
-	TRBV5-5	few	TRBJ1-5	CASSFGQISNQPQHF	TGTGCCAGCAGCTTCGGACAGATTAGCAATCAGCCCCAGCATTTT
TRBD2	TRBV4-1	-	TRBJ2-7	CASSQAVTSGSYEQYF	TGCGCCAGCAGCCAGGCGGTGACTAGCGGGAGCTACGAGCAGTACTTC
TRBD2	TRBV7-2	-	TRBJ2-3	CASIWTAGGVGTDTQYF	TGTGCCAGCATCTGGACGGCGGGAGGGGTCGGGACAGATACGCAGTATTTT
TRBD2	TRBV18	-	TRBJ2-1	CASSPQGGASGKDEQFF	TGTGCCAGCTCACCGCAAGGTGGGGCTAGCGGGAAAGATGAGCAGTTCTTC
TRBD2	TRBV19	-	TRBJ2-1	CASRTGTRYAEQFF	TGTGCCAGTAGGACCGGGACTAGATACGCTGAGCAGTTCTTC
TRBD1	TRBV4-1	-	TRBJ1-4	CASSQLYRGYNEKLFF	TGCGCCAGCAGCCAACTCTACAGGGGCTATAATGAAAAACTGTTTTTT
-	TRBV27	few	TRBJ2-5	CASSLARAGETQYF	TGTGCCAGCAGTTTAGCCAGGGCTGGGGAGACCCAGTACTTC
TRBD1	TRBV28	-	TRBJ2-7	CASSGGGYEQYF	TGTGCCAGCTCAGGGGGCGGCTACGAGCAGTACTTC
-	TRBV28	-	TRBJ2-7	CASSPRQYEQYF	TGTGCCAGCAGTCCCCGACAGTACGAGCAGTACTTC
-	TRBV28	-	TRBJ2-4	CASSLPRDIQYF	TGTGCCAGCAGTTTGCCAAGAGATATTCAGTACTTC
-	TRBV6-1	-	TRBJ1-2	CASSEMAGNGYTF	TGTGCCAGCAGTGAAATGGCGGGGAATGGCTACACCTTC
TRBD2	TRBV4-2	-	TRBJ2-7	CASSQDLLAGGSEQYF	TGTGCCAGCAGCCAAGATCTGCTAGCGGGAGGAAGCGAGCAGTACTTC
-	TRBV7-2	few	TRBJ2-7	CASSQASYEQYF	TGTGCCAGCAGCCAAGCGTCTTACGAGCAGTACTTC
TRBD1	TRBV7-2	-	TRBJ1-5	CASSWTGGPNQPQHF	TGTGCCAGCAGCTGGACAGGGGGACCCAATCAGCCCCAGCATTTT
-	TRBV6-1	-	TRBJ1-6	CASSEGHGYNSPLHF	TGTGCCAGCAGTGAGGGACACGGATATAATTCACCCCTCCACTTT
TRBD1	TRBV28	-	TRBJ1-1	CASSWGTGTLNTEAFF	TGTGCCAGCAGTTGGGGGACAGGTACCTTGAACACTGAAGCTTTCTTT